These 9 T cell receptor beta chains came from one sample sequenced in a study of control samples from healthy donors and cancer patients. Using immunoSEQ multiplex PCR, the repertoire was profiled, and TCRdb retains in-frame clones only, with some absent. The data hold 100,000 to 150,000 clones, with 92% observed a single time. The sequenced sample consisted of PBMCs. The source is a man aged 80 or over with head and neck cancer.

The chain couples TRBV19 to TRBJ2-3; weak D call: TRBD2 (6 bases). CDR3 length equals 18 residues. CDR1 and CDR2 (germline): LNHDA, SQIVND (reference sequence). The ends were cut back, 3 bases at V and 3 bases at J, with 22 bases in the middle. The CDR3 loop is CASSIGKRDFQITDTQYF. DNA for the CDR3: TGTGCCAGTAGTATCGGGAAGAGGGACTTCCAGATAACAGATACGCAGTATTTT.

CDR3 sequence reads: CASSVYPTTTYEQYF. In DNA, the CDR3 is TGTGCCAGCAGCGTATACCCGACTACGACCTACGAGCAGTACTTC. The chain recombines TRBV9 with TRBJ2-7; the D gene is possibly TRBD2 (5 bases). Germline V lookup: CDR1 SGDLS, CDR2 YYNGEE. Trimming took off 1 base at V and 2 bases at J, with 13 bases between the two ends. The CDR3 runs to 15 residues. The whole variable domain, filled in from reference TRBV9 and TRBJ2-7, reads DSGVTQTPKHLITATGQRVTLRCSPRSGDLSVYWYQQSLDQGLQFLIQYYNGEERAKGNILERFSAQQFPDLHSELNLSSLELGDSALYFCASSVYPTTTYEQYFGPGTRLTVT.

The chain joins TRBV6-2 or TRBV6-3 to TRBJ2-7, with D uncertain. V lost 5 bases to trimming and J lost 0 bases, with 8 bases between them. CDR1 is MNHEY and CDR2 is SVGEGT in the germline V gene. This CDR3 is 13 amino acids long. CDR3 loop: CASSLRSSYEQYF. The CDR3 DNA sequence: TGTGCCAGCAGTCTGCGGAGCTCCTACGAGCAGTACTTC.

This sequence joins TRBV7-9 and TRBJ2-2; no reliable D call. Germline-derived CDR1 and CDR2 are SEHNR and FQNEAQ (reference sequence). CDR3 length: 13 amino acids. Trimming stripped 1 base from V and 6 bases from J, with 6 bases between. The chain's CDR3 is CASSLGWAGELFF. The CDR3 DNA is TGTGCCAGCAGCTTAGGGTGGGCCGGGGAGCTGTTTTTT.

The gene calls are TRBV19 and TRBJ2-5; D might be TRBD2 (7 bases). The CDR3 loop spans 14 amino acids. Germline-derived CDR1 and CDR2 are LNHDA and SQIVND (reference sequence). Deletions cut 6 bases from V and 5 bases from J, with 16 bases between. Written as DNA, the CDR3 is TGTGCCAGTAGCCTTTTAGGGGGAGGGGAGACCCAGTACTTC. Residues: CASSLLGGGETQYF.

The chain is built from TRBV7-9 and TRBJ2-7; 8 nucleotides match TRBD1. J was trimmed by 2 bases and V by 4 bases; bases with no gene match: 4. This CDR3 contains 14 residues. Germline V lookup: CDR1 SEHNR, CDR2 FQNEAQ (reference sequence). CDR3 in amino acids: CASSSTGVAYEQYF. CDR3 nucleotides: TGTGCCAGCAGCTCGACAGGGGTGGCCTACGAGCAGTACTTC.

The rearrangement links TRBV5-1 to TRBJ2-7, with D possibly matching TRBD2 (5 bases). Germline-derived CDR1 and CDR2 are SGHRS and YFSETQ. The CDR3 runs to 14 residues. The germline V and J ends were trimmed by 4 bases and 1 base, with 12 bases remaining between them. Here the CDR3 reads CASSPGLRSYEQYF. CDR3 coding DNA: TGCGCCAGCAGCCCAGGACTGCGATCCTACGAGCAGTACTTC. The variable domain in full, with the rest retrieved from reference TRBV5-1 and TRBJ2-7, is KAGVTQTPRYLIKTRGQQVTLSCSPISGHRSVSWYQQTPGQGLQFLFEYFSETQRNKGNFPGRFSGRQFSNSRSEMNVSTLELGDSALYLCASSPGLRSYEQYFGPGTRLTVT.

This chain connects TRBV2 to TRBJ2-7, with TRBD1 as a possible D gene (6 bases). From germline, CDR1 is SNHLY and CDR2 FYNNEI. The CDR3 totals 13 residues. The germline V and J ends were trimmed by 4 bases and 3 bases, with 10 bases remaining between them. CDR3 sequence: CASSGQGYYEQYF. The CDR3 region has the DNA TGTGCCAGCAGTGGTCAGGGGTACTACGAGCAGTACTTC.

V usage is TRBV27 and J usage is TRBJ2-2; D unresolved. In germline, CDR1 is MNHEY, CDR2 SMNVEV (reference sequence). The CDR3 is 11 amino acids. Deletions cut 3 bases from V and 8 bases from J, with 4 bases between. In DNA form, the CDR3 reads TGTGCCAGCAGTTTTTGGGGGGAGCTGTTTTTT. Residues: CASSFWGELFF.